These 11 T cell receptor beta chains were all obtained from the same sample, sequenced in a study of cytomegalovirus exposure and HLA in healthy donors. The PCR employed 60 Vbeta primers together with 13 Jbeta primers. Produced via immunoSEQ multiplex PCR; TCRdb's table is partial and in-frame only. Of about 130,000 clones in the sample, around 80% were seen once. Specimen: PBMCs. The receptors were gathered from a man between 35 and 55 years old in good health and CMV-seropositive.

The chain recombines TRBV4-2 with TRBJ2-5; 10 bases fit TRBD2. From germline, CDR1 is LGHNA and CDR2 YNFKEQ. The CDR3 runs 16 residues. Unmatched junction bases numbered 7, after V lost 1 base and J lost 5 bases. CDR3 sequence: CASSQGAGGAGETQYF. CDR3 nucleotide sequence: TGTGCCAGCAGCCAAGGAGCGGGAGGGGCGGGGGAGACCCAGTACTTC.

On this clone: One junction end does not reproduce the germline sequence, and a read error may be involved. The rearrangement links TRBV27 to TRBJ2-3; the D gene is possibly TRBD2 (6 bases). CDR1 and CDR2 (germline): MNHEY, SMNVEV (reference sequence). CDR3 size: 12 residues. The CDR3 DNA follows: TGTGCCACCCGTGGAGGGGCGACCACGTGGCATTTT. This gives the protein CATRGGATTWHF.

The chain uses TRBV6-5 and TRBJ2-5, with TRBD2 as a possible D gene (7 bases). Looked up from germline, CDR1 is MNHEY and CDR2 is SVGAGI. V lost 6 bases to trimming and J lost 5 bases, with 13 bases between them. The CDR3 length is 13 residues. The CDR3 DNA sequence: TGTGCCAGCAGGGGAGGGGGAAGGGAGACCCAGTACTTC. This gives the protein CASRGGGRETQYF.

The chain links TRBV19 to TRBJ1-5; D might be TRBD1 (6 bases). Between the trimmed V and J ends, which lost 1 base and 8 bases, there was a span of 9 bases. Germline CDR1 LNHDA, CDR2 SQIVND (reference sequence). CDR3 length: 13 residues. The CDR3 sequence: CASSIGNREPQHF. As DNA, the CDR3 is TGTGCCAGTAGTATAGGGAACAGGGAGCCCCAGCATTTT. The full variable domain, in which reference TRBV19 and TRBJ1-5 provide the parts outside the CDR3, is DGGITQSPKYLFRKEGQNVTLSCEQNLNHDAMYWYRQDPGQGLRLIYYSQIVNDFQKGDIAEGYSVSREKKESFPLTVTSAQKNPTAFYLCASSIGNREPQHFGDGTRLSIL.

The V gene is TRBV2, the J gene TRBJ1-1; D not resolved. The germline V gene has CDR1 SNHLY and CDR2 FYNNEI. Trimming left V 4 bases short and J 7 bases short, with 13 bases between. CDR3 length: 13 residues. The CDR3 bases are TGTGCCAGCAGTGGAGGGAGGGCCCTTGAAGCTTTCTTT. This sequence encodes CASSGGRALEAFF.

The V gene is TRBV7-6, the J gene TRBJ2-5; 7 nucleotides align to TRBD1. This CDR3 region has 15 residues. Germline V CDR1 and CDR2: SGHVS, FNYEAQ. The V gene end was trimmed by 5 bases and the J gene end by 5 bases; junction bases not matched to a gene: 11. CDR3 nucleotide sequence: TGTGCCAGCAGCCGAACAGGGGAGAGTCGGGAGACCCAGTACTTC. Translating gives CASSRTGESRETQYF.

The chain carries TRBV5-6 and TRBJ1-5; 12 bases are shared with TRBD1. V was clipped by 4 bases and J by 0 bases; unmatched bases: 11. Germline lookup yields CDR1 SGHDT and CDR2 YYEEEE. The CDR3 sequence is 19 residues long. The CDR3 nucleotides read TGTGCCAGCAGCGTTCCCGGGACAGGGGGCTCGAGTAGCAATCAGCCCCAGCATTTT. Amino acid sequence: CASSVPGTGGSSSNQPQHF.

This rearrangement joins TRBV7-9 to TRBJ2-3; D unresolved. The CDR3 has 12 amino acids. Trimming took off 5 bases at V and 2 bases at J, with 5 bases between the two ends. Germline V gives CDR1 SEHNR, CDR2 FQNEAQ (reference sequence). The CDR3 coding sequence is TGTGCCAGCAGCCCTTACACAGATACGCAGTATTTT. Translating it yields CASSPYTDTQYF.

The chain links TRBV6-6 to TRBJ2-7; a possible D gene is TRBD2 (6 bases). The CDR3 spans 15 residues. Trimming stripped 2 bases from V and 2 bases from J, with 13 bases between. Germline lookup yields CDR1 MNHNY and CDR2 SVGAGI (reference sequence). CDR3 in amino acids: CASSYRPSEAYEQYF. The CDR3 bases are TGTGCCAGCAGTTACAGGCCTAGCGAGGCCTACGAGCAGTACTTC.

Only a few counts were recorded for this clone. J is TRBJ1-1 and V is TRBV5-1; 9 bases are a match to TRBD1. Germline V gene data show CDR1 as SGHRS and CDR2 as YFSETQ. CDR3 length: 14 amino acids. Trimming took 9 bases from V and 2 from J; bases not matched to a gene: 8. CDR3 nucleotides: TGCGCCACCTCCGAACAGGGGGCAAACACTGAAGCTTTCTTT. Encoded protein: CATSEQGANTEAFF.

The genes are TRBV10-2 and TRBJ1-5; D is unresolved. Germline V lookup: CDR1 WSHSY, CDR2 SAAADI. The V gene lost 7 bases and the J gene lost 6 bases, with 16 bases spanning the gap. CDR3 length: 14 amino acids. CDR3 coding DNA: TGCGCCAGCACCTCATCAGGCGCCGGTCAGCCCCAGCATTTT. Translating it yields CASTSSGAGQPQHF.